This entry concerns a single TCR beta chain. What it recognizes is unknown. This sample is part of a study of T cell responses to AZD1222 COVID-19 vaccine. Study context: Second-dose timings of about 4 or about 12 weeks were pooled. General study findings and limits: The study identified only a handful of AZD1222 recipients as seropositive at baseline.

The protocol was immunoSEQ multiplex PCR, while the TCRdb copy is restricted to in-frame clones and leaves out a portion. The profile shows some 82,000 clones, 90% of them singletons. The CDR3 is 15 residues long. The V and J ends lost 1 base and 7 bases respectively, with 11 bases between them. The germline V gene has CDR1 SGHNT and CDR2 YENEEA. The V gene is TRBV11-3, the J gene TRBJ1-6; D remains unclear. The origin of this receptor is an adult in good health. The material sequenced was peripheral blood, taken on day 0 of AZD1222 vaccination. In DNA, the CDR3 is TGTGCCAGCAGCTTAGGTGAGGGAACGAATTCACCCCTCCACTTT. Encoded protein: CASSLGEGTNSPLHF.